This TCR beta chain was recovered during a study of shared clonotypes between healthy human individuals. Study observations and caveats: Generation probabilities of non-shared clonotypes were lower (relative to those shared by all four donors).

A remark on this clone: Its cognate antigen is unknown. The sample contains more than one DNA sequence encoding this CDR3.

The repertoire was sequenced with immunoSEQ multiplex PCR; TCRdb's copy has only in-frame clones and lacks some. Here the sample spans about 2.3 million clones, 85% to 95% being singletons. The sequencing input was naive CD4+ T cells from PBMCs. Stated subset: CD45RA+ positively selected. The TCR was taken from a man aged 18 to 30 in good health. Some clones in this sample may be carry-over from other donors' samples.

DNA of the CDR3: TGTGCCAGCAGAACGGGGAGCTCTGGAAACACCATATATTTT. Its protein is CASRTGSSGNTIYF. V and J are TRBV2 and TRBJ1-3; D is uncertain. From germline, CDR1 is SNHLY and CDR2 FYNNEI. CDR3 length equals 14 residues. Trimming removed 6 bases from V and 0 bases from J, with 9 bases in between. The variable domain in full, with the rest retrieved from reference TRBV2 and TRBJ1-3, is EPEVTQTPSHQVTQMGQEVILRCVPISNHLYFYWYRQILGQKVEFLVSFYNNEISEKSEIFDDQFSVERPDGSNFTLKIRSTKLEDSAMYFCASRTGSSGNTIYFGEGSWLTVV.